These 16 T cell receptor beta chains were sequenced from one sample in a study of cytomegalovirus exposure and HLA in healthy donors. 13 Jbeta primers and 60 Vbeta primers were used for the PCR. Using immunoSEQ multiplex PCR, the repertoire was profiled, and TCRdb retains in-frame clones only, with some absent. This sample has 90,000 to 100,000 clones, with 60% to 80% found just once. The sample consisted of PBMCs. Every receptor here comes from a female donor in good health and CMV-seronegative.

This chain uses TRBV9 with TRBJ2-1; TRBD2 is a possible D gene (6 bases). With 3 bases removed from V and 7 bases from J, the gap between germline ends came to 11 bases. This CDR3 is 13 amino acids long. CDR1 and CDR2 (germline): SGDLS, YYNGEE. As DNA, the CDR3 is TGTGCCAGCAGCGACCGGGACTCAAATGAGCAGTTCTTC. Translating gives CASSDRDSNEQFF.

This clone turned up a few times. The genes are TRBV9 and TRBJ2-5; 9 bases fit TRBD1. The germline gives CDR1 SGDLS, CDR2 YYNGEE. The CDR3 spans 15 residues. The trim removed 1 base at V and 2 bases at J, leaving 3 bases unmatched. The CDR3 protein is CASSVNGQGQETQYF. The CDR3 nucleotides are TGTGCCAGCAGCGTAAATGGACAGGGGCAAGAGACCCAGTACTTC.

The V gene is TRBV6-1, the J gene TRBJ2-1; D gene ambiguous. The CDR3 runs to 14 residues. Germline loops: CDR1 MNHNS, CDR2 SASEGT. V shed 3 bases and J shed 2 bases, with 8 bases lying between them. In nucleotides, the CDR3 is TGTGCCAGCAGTGATACGGGTGCCTACAATGAGCAGTTCTTC. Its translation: CASSDTGAYNEQFF.

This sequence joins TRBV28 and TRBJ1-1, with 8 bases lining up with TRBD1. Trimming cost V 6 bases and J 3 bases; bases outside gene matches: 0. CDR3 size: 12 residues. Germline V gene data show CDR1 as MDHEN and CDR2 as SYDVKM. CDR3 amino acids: CASRQGDTEAFF. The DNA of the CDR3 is TGTGCCAGCAGACAGGGGGACACTGAAGCTTTCTTT.

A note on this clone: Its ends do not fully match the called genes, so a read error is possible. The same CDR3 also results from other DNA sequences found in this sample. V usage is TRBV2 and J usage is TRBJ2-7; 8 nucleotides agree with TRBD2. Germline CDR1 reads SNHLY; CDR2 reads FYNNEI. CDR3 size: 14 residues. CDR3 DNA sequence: TGCGCCAGCACCCTACGGGAGGGACCCTACGAGCAGTACTTC. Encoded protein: CASTLREGPYEQYF.

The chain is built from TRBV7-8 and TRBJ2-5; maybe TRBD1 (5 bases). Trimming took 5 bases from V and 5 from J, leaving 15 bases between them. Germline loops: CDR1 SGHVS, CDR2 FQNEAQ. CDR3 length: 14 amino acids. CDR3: CASSRSRGSETQYF. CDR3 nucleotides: TGTGCCAGCAGCCGTTCAAGGGGCTCTGAGACCCAGTACTTC.

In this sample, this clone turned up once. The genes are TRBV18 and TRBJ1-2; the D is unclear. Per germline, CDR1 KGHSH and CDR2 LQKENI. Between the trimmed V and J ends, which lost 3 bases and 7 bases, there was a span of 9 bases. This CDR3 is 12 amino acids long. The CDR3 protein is CASSPGESGYTF. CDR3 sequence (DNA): TGTGCCAGCTCACCTGGAGAATCTGGCTACACCTTC.

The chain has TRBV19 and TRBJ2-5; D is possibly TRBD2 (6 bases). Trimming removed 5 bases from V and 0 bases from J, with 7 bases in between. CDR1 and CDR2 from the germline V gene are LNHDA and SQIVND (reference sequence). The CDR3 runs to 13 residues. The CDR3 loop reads CASSGTHQETQYF. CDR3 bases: TGTGCCAGTAGTGGGACTCACCAAGAGACCCAGTACTTC.

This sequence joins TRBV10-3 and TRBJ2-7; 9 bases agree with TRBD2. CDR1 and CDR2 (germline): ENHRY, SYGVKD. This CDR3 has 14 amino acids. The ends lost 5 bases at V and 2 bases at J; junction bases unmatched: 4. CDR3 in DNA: TGTGCCATCAGTCCTAGCGGGGAGCCCTACGAGCAGTACTTC. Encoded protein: CAISPSGEPYEQYF.

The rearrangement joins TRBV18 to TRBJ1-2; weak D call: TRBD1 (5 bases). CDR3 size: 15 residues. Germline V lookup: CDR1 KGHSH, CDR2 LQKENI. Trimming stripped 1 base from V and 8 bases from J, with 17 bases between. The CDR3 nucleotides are TGTGCCAGCTCACCACGGGATCGCAGGGAAAAGGGCTACACCTTC. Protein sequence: CASSPRDRREKGYTF.

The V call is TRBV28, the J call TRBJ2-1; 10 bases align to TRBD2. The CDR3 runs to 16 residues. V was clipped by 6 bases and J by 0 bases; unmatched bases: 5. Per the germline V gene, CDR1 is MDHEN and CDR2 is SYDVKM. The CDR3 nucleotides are TGTGCCAGCAGCGAAATAGCGGGAGGCTCCTACAATGAGCAGTTCTTC. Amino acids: CASSEIAGGSYNEQFF.

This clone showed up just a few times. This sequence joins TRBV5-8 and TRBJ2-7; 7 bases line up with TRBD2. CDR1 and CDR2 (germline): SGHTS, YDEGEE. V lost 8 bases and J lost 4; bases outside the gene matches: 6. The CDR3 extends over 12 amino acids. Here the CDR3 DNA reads TGTGCCAGTAGGCGGGGGATTTACGAGCAGTACTTC. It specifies CASRRGIYEQYF.

CDR3 sequence reads: CASNPPGGKNTGELFF. CDR3 sequence (DNA): TGTGCCAGCAACCCTCCGGGGGGAAAGAACACCGGGGAGCTGTTTTTT. The genes are TRBV2 and TRBJ2-2, with 7 bases fitting TRBD2. The ends lost 7 bases at V and 1 base at J; junction bases unmatched: 9. The CDR3 is 16 amino acids. Germline V gives CDR1 SNHLY, CDR2 FYNNEI.

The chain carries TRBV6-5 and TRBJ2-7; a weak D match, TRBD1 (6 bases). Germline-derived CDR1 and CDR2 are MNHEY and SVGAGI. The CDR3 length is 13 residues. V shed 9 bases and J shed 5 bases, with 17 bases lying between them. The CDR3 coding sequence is TGTGCCAGAACGACAGGACCTACGGACGAGCAGTACTTC. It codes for CARTTGPTDEQYF.

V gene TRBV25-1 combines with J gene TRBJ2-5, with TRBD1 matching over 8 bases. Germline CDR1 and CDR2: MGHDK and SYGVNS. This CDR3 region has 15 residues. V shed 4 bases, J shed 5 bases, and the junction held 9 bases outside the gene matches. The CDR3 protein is CASSGWTGIRETQYF. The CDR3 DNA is TGTGCCAGCAGTGGCTGGACAGGGATCCGGGAGACCCAGTACTTC. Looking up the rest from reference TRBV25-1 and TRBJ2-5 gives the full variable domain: EADIYQTPRYLVIGTGKKITLECSQTMGHDKMYWYQQDPGMELHLIHYSYGVNSTEKGDLSSESTVSRIRTEHFPLTLESARPSHTSQYLCASSGWTGIRETQYFGPGTRLLVL.

The CDR3, as DNA: TGTGCCAGTAATCTAGGGGGAAACACCGGGGAGCTGTTTTTT. Translating gives CASNLGGNTGELFF. The chain links TRBV19 to TRBJ2-2; D is possibly TRBD1 (6 bases). This CDR3 spans 14 amino acids. The germline CDR1 and CDR2 sequences are LNHDA and SQIVND (reference sequence). Trimming left V 7 bases short and J 2 bases short, with 11 bases between.